This entry concerns a single T cell receptor (beta chain). The V gene's germline CDR1 is SGHVS and CDR2 FNYEAQ. V lost 0 bases, J lost 3 bases, and 9 bases lay in between. The CDR3 contains 14 residues. The sample belongs to a study of CD8 T cells in Susac syndrome. Reverse transcription of about 0.5 to 1 ug RNA used random hexamers. The authors amplified TCR beta CDR3 across 54 Vbeta and 13 Jbeta using immunoSEQ multiplex PCR. TCRdb analysed the immunoSEQ multiplex PCR reads with MiXCR anew, one entry per CDR3 protein. The sample yields some 300,000 distinct CDR3 sequences, 65% to 90% seen once. The clonotype comes from a human donor with multiple sclerosis. The V gene is TRBV7-6, the J gene TRBJ2-7; the D gene is possibly TRBD2 (6 bases). Sample: CD8+ T cells from PBMCs. In DNA, the CDR3 is TGTGCCAGCAGCTTAGCGGTTAGCGGCTACGAGCAGTACTTC. It translates to CASSLAVSGYEQYF.